This TCR beta chain comes out of a study of blood T cell repertoires in COVID-19. Study details: Acute and convalescent COVID-19 samples came from the United States, Italy and Spain.

Under the authors' procedure: From reference gene primer amplification, estimates of nucleated cell counts were derived. The assay was immunoSEQ multiplex PCR, and TCRdb's table has in-frame clones only and misses some. V, J and clone size were drawn from that table, and D and trimming were deduced from the DNA. Of fewer than 85,000 clones in the sample, roughly 85% were seen once. This TCR was recovered from a human donor in a cohort sampled during active COVID-19. What was sequenced was peripheral blood.

Here the CDR3 DNA reads TGCAGTGCGCAGGGGAATGAGCAGTTCTTC. It yields the protein CSAQGNEQFF. The rearrangement joins TRBV20-1 to TRBJ2-1, with D perhaps matching TRBD1 (6 bases). The V end was cut by 6 bases, the J end by 7 bases, with 7 bases between. The CDR3 totals 10 residues. Germline loops: CDR1 DFQATT, CDR2 SNEGSKA (reference sequence).